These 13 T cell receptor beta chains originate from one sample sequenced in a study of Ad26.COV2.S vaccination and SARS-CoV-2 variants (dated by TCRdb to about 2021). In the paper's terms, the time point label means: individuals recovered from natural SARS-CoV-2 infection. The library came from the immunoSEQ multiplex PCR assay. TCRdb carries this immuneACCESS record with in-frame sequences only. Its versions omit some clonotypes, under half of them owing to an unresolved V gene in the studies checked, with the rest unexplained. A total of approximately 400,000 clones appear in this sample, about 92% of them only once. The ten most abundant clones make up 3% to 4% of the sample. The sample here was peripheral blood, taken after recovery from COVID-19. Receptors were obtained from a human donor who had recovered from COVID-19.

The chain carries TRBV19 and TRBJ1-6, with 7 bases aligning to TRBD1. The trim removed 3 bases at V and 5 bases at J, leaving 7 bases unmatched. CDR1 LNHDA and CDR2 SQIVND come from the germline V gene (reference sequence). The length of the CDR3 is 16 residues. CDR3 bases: TGTGCCAGTAGTATCGACAGGGATTGGAATAATTCACCCCTCCACTTT. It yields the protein CASSIDRDWNNSPLHF. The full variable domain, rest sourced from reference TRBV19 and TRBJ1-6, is DGGITQSPKYLFRKEGQNVTLSCEQNLNHDAMYWYRQDPGQGLRLIYYSQIVNDFQKGDIAEGYSVSREKKESFPLTVTSAQKNPTAFYLCASSIDRDWNNSPLHFGNGTRLTVT.

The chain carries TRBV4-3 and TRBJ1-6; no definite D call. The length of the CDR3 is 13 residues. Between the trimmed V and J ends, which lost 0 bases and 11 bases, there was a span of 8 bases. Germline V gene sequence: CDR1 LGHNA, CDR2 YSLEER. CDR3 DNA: TGCGCCAGCAGCCAAGAGCCGGGGACACCCCTCCACTTT. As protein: CASSQEPGTPLHF.

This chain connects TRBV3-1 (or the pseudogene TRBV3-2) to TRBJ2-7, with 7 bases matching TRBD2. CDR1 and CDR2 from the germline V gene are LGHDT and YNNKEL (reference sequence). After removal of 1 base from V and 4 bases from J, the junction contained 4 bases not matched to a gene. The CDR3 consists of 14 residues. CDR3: CASSQAPGGYEQYF. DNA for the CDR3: TGTGCCAGCAGCCAAGCTCCGGGGGGTTACGAGCAGTACTTC.

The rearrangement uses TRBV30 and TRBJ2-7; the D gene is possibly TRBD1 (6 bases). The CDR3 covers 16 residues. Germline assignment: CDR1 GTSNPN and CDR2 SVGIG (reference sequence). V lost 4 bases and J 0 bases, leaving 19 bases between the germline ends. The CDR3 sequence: CAWTPDRDTSSYEQYF. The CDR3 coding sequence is TGTGCCTGGACCCCCGACCGGGACACGAGCTCCTACGAGCAGTACTTC.

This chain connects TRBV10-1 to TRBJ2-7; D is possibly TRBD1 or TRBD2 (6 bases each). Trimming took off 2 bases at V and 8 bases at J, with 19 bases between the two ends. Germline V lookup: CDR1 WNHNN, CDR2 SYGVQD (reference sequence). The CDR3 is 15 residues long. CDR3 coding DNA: TGCGCCAGCAGTGAGGGGAGGACAGCCCGGAACCAGCAGTACTTC. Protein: CASSEGRTARNQQYF.

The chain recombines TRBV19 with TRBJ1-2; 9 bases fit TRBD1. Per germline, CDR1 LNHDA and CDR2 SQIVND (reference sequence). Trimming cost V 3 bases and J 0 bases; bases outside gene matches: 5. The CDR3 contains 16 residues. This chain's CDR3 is CASSMPRTGANYGYTF. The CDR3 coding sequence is TGTGCCAGTAGTATGCCCCGGACAGGGGCTAACTATGGCTACACCTTC.

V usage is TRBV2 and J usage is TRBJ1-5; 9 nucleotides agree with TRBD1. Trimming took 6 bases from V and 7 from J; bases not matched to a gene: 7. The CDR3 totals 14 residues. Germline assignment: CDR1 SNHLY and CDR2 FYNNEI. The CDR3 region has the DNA TGTGCCAGCAGCGTGGACAGGGGCCGGCAGCCCCAGCATTTT. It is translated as CASSVDRGRQPQHF.

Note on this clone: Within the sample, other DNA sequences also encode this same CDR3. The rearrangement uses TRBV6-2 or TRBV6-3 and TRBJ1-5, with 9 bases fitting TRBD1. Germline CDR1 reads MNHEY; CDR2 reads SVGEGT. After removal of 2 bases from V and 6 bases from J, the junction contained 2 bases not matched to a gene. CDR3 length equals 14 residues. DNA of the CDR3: TGTGCCAGCAGTTACGTGACAGGGGGTCAGCCCCAGCATTTT. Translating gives CASSYVTGGQPQHF.

The CDR3 coding sequence is TGTGCCAGCAGTTACTCGGGGTCACCGTACAAGCACGAGCAGTACTTC. Residues: CASSYSGSPYKHEQYF. J is TRBJ2-7 and V is TRBV6-6, with D hard to call. CDR3 size: 16 residues. Trimming shortened V by 0 bases and J by 5 bases, and 17 bases separated the two germline ends. Germline V CDR1 and CDR2: MNHNY, SVGAGI (reference sequence).

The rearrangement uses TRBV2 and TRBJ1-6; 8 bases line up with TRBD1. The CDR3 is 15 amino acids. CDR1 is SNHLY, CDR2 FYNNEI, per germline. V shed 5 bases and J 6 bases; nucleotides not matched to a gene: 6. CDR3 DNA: TGTGCCAGCAGTCCTCGACAGGGGCGTAATTCACCCCTCCACTTT. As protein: CASSPRQGRNSPLHF.

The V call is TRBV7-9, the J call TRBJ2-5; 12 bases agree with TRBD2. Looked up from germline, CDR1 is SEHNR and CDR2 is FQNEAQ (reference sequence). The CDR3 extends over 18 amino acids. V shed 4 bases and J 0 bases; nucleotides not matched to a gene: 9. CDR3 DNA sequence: TGTGCCAGCAGCTCCGTCGGGACTAGCGGGCGATACCAAGAGACCCAGTACTTC. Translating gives CASSSVGTSGRYQETQYF.

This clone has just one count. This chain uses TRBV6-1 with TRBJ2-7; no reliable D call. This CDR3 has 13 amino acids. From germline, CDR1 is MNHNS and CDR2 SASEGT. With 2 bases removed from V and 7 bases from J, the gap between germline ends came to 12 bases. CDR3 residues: CASSESMKAEQYF. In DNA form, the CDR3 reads TGTGCCAGCAGTGAATCCATGAAAGCGGAGCAGTACTTC.

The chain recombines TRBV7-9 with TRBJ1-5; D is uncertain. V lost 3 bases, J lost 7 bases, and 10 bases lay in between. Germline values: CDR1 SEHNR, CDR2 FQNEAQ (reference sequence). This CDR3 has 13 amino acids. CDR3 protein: CASSFARGQPQHF. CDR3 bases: TGTGCCAGCAGCTTTGCCAGAGGCCAGCCCCAGCATTTT.